The 11 T cell receptor beta chains presented below share a single source sample, sequenced in a study of Graves' ophthalmopathy and Graves' hyperthyroidism. TCR beta CDR3 regions were amplified from RNA transcripts. HTBI primers were employed in first-round RT-PCR, then a second-round multiplex PCR followed. Using its own MiXCR run on the multiplex PCR reads, TCRdb lists one record per CDR3 protein. There are about 480,000 distinct CDR3 sequences in the sample; 14% occur only once, and 9.5% to 10% lies in the top ten. The sequenced material came from blood. All receptors come from a woman younger than 45 with Graves' ophthalmopathy.

This clonotype was picked up many times. The chain joins TRBV6-5 to TRBJ1-2, with D perhaps matching TRBD1 (6 bases). This CDR3 region has 14 residues. V dropped 3 bases and J dropped 4 bases, with 12 bases sitting between them. Looked up from germline, CDR1 is MNHEY and CDR2 is SVGAGI. The CDR3 bases are TGTGCCAGCAGTTATTCCGACAGGCGCTATGGCTACACCTTC. Encoded protein: CASSYSDRRYGYTF.

The table lists this clonotype with many counts. The CDR3 reads CASTTSPPGSGANVLTF. CDR3 nucleotide sequence: TGTGCCAGCACAACGTCCCCCCCGGGATCTGGGGCCAACGTCCTGACTTTC. The chain links TRBV28 to TRBJ2-6; tentatively, D is TRBD2 (5 bases). The CDR3 is 17 residues long. Trimming removed 7 bases at V and 1 base at J, with 17 bases between. Germline V gives CDR1 MDHEN, CDR2 SYDVKM.

At least ten counts were recorded for this clonotype. The J gene is TRBJ2-5, the V gene TRBV4-1, with D perhaps matching TRBD2 (6 bases). V was trimmed by 1 base and J by 2 bases, leaving 11 bases between them. The CDR3 consists of 15 residues. Germline CDR1 is MGHRA and CDR2 is YSYEKL. CDR3 in amino acids: CASSQVTTSQETQYF. In nucleotides, the CDR3 is TGCGCCAGCAGCCAAGTTACGACTAGTCAAGAGACCCAGTACTTC.

This clonotype appeared many times. The chain combines TRBV5-1 with TRBJ2-7, with 10 bases aligning to TRBD2. This CDR3 contains 16 residues. Germline V gives CDR1 SGHRS, CDR2 YFSETQ. The V segment lost 0 bases and the J segment 2 bases; nucleotides outside the gene matches: 5. CDR3 in DNA: TGCGCCAGCAGCTTGGACCTAGCGGGGGCTCCCTACGAGCAGTACTTC. The encoded protein is CASSLDLAGAPYEQYF.

Comment on this clonotype: Just one base apart from a much larger clone, this may be a read error. The CDR3 DNA is TGTGCCATCTCGATGGGGGGTACTGAAGCTTTCTTT. This codes for CAISMGGTEAFF. This chain joins TRBV19 and TRBJ1-1; tentatively, D is TRBD1 (5 bases). V lost 10 bases, J lost 5 bases, and 14 bases lay in between. CDR3 size: 12 residues. CDR1 is LNHDA, CDR2 SQIVND, per germline (reference sequence).

This clonotype was observed a handful of times. The CDR3 DNA follows: TGTGCCAGCAGCTTAGTTTTGGGTGTAAACACCGGGGAGCTGTTTTTT. It translates to CASSLVLGVNTGELFF. The rearrangement joins TRBV7-6 to TRBJ2-2; D is ambiguous. Per germline, CDR1 SGHVS and CDR2 FNYEAQ. This CDR3 contains 16 residues. V was cut by 1 base and J by 2 bases, with 11 bases left in between. The variable domain in full, with the rest retrieved from reference TRBV7-6 and TRBJ2-2, is GAGVSQSPRYKVTKRGQDVALRCDPISGHVSLYWYRQALGQGPEFLTYFNYEAQQDKSGLPNDRFSAERPEGSISTLTIQRTEQRDSAMYRCASSLVLGVNTGELFFGEGSRLTVL.

For this clonotype: The junction departs from the called germline gene at one end, perhaps through a read error. This chain connects TRBV6-1 to TRBJ2-2; possible D gene TRBD2, 5 bases. The CDR3 runs 12 residues. Germline V gene sequence: CDR1 MNHNS, CDR2 SASEGT. CDR3 nucleotide sequence: TGCGCCAGCAGCGGTTTCACCGGGGAGCTGTTTTTT. This encodes CASSGFTGELFF.

The V gene is TRBV7-2, the J gene TRBJ2-3; 7 bases are a match to TRBD2. This CDR3 contains 14 residues. Germline-derived CDR1 and CDR2 are SGHTA and FQGNSA. J was trimmed by 5 bases and V by 5 bases; bases with no gene match: 7. The CDR3 loop reads CASSRTRRGDTQYF. The CDR3 nucleotides read TGTGCCAGCAGCCGGACTAGAAGGGGAGATACGCAGTATTTT.

This chain joins TRBV10-1 and TRBJ2-2, with a weak D call TRBD1 (5 bases). Trimming removed 2 bases from V and 3 bases from J, with 10 bases in between. This CDR3 spans 15 amino acids. Germline CDR1 reads WNHNN; CDR2 reads SYGVQD (reference sequence). CDR3 DNA sequence: TGCGCCAGCAGTGAGGCAGGGTTGGACACCGGGGAGCTGTTTTTT. Translation gives CASSEAGLDTGELFF.

This clonotype was picked up many times. The genes are TRBV20-1 and TRBJ2-7, with 10 bases fitting TRBD2. CDR1 is DFQATT and CDR2 is SNEGSKA in the germline V gene (reference sequence). This CDR3 comprises 14 residues. Unmatched junction bases numbered 11, after V lost 6 bases and J lost 6 bases. CDR3 nucleotides: TGCAGTGCCCATCAAGCGGGAGGGCTCTTCGAGCAGTACTTC. The encoded protein is CSAHQAGGLFEQYF.

The chain joins TRBV11-2 to TRBJ2-7; no reliable D call. CDR3 length equals 16 residues. The ends were cut back, 4 bases at V and 1 base at J, with 17 bases in the middle. The germline V gene encodes CDR1 SGHAT and CDR2 FQNNGV. CDR3 in amino acids: CASSSRTWASSYEQYF. In nucleotides, the CDR3 is TGTGCCAGCAGCTCCAGGACGTGGGCATCTTCCTACGAGCAGTACTTC.